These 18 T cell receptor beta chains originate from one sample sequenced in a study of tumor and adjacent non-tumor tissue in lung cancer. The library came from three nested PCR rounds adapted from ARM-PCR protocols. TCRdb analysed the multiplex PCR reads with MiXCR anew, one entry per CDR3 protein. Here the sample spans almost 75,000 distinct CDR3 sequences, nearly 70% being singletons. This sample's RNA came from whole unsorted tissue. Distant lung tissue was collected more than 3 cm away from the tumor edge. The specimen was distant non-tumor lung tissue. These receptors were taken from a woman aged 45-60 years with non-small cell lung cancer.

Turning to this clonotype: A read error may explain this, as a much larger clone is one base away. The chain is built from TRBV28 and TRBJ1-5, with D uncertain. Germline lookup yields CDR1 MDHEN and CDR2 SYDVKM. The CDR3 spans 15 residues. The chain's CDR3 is CASNSPEAGSQPLHF. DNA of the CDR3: TGTGCCAGCAATTCCCCCGAGGCGGGGAGTCAGCCCCTGCATTTT. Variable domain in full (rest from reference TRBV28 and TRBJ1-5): DVKVTQSSRYLVKRTGEKVFLECVQDMDHENMFWYRQDPGLGLRLIYFSYDVKMKEKGDIPEGYSVSREKKERFSLILESASTNQTSMYLCASNSPEAGSQPLHFGDGTRLSIL.

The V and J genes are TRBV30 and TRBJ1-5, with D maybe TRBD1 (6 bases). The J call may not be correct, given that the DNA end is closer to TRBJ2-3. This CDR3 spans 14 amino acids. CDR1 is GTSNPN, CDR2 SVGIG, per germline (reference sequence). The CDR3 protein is CAWRGRGDNQPQYF. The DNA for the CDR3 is TGTGCCTGGAGGGGGCGAGGGGACAATCAACCCCAGTATTTT.

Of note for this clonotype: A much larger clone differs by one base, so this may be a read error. The CDR3: CAISEGGAGQKTQYF. CDR3 in DNA: TGTGCCATCAGTGAGGGGGGGGCAGGCCAAAAGACCCAGTACTTC. The chain combines TRBV10-3 with TRBJ2-5; perhaps TRBD2 as D (7 bases). The CDR3 is 15 amino acids. Germline V CDR1 and CDR2: ENHRY, SYGVKD.

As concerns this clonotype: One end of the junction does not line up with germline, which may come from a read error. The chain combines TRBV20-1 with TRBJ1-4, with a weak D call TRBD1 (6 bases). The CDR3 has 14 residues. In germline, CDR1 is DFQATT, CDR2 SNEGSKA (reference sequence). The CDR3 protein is CNARPGQGLKKLFF. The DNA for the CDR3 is TGCAATGCTAGACCGGGACAAGGTCTGAAAAAACTGTTTTTT.

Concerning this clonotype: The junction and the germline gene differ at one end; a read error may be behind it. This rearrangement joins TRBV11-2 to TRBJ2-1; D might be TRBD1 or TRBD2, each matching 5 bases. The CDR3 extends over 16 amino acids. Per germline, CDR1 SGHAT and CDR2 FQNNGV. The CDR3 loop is CARSLRGRGHSDEQFF. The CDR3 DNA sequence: TGTGCCAGGAGCTTAAGGGGACGTGGGCATAGTGATGAGCAGTTCTTC. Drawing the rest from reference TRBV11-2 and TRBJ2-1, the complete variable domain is EAGVAQSPRYKIIEKRQSVAFWCNPISGHATLYWYQQILGQGPKLLIQFQNNGVVDDSQLPKDRFSAERLKGVDSTLKIQPAKLEDSAVYLCARSLRGRGHSDEQFFGPGTRLTVL.

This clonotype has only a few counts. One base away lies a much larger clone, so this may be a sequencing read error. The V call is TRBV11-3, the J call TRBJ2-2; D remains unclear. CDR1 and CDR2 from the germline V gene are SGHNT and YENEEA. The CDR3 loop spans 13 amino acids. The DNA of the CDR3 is TGTACCAGCAGCTTGCACGACGCCGGGGAGCTGTTTTTT. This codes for CTSSLHDAGELFF.

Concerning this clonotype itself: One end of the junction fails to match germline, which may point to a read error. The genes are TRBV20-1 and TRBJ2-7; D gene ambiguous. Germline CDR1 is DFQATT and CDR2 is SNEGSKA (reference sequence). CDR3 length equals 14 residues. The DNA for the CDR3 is TGCGGTGCTAGTCGCGAAGGCACGGGCTACGAGCAGTACTTC. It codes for CGASREGTGYEQYF.

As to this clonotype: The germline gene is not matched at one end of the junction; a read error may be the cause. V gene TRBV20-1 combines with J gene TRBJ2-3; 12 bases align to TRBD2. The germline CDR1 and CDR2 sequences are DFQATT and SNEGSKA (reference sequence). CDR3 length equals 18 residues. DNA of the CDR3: TGCAATGCTAGAAGACTAGCGGGAGTCGTGGTGAGCACAGATACACAGTATTTT. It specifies CNARRLAGVVVSTDTQYF.

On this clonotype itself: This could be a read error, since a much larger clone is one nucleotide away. The CDR3 reads CASSFIVGVLDEQFF. CDR3 nucleotide sequence: TGTGCCAGCAGTTTCATAGTGGGAGTCCTCGATGAGCAGTTCTTC. The V and J genes are TRBV12-3 or TRBV12-4 and TRBJ2-1, with D perhaps TRBD2 (5 bases). V gave up 3 bases and J gave up 8 bases, with 17 bases separating them. The CDR3 covers 15 residues.

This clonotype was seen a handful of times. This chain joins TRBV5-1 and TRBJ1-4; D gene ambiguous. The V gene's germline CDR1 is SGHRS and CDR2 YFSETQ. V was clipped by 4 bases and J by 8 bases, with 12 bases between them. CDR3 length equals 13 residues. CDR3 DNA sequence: TGCGCCAGCAGCAAGCCACCGGCCGAAAAACTGTTTTTT. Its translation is CASSKPPAEKLFF.

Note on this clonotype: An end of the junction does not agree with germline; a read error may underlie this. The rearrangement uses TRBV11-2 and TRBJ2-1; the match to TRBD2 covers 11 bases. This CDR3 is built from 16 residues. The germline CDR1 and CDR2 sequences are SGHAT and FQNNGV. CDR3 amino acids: CTSSAGLAEGYNEQFF. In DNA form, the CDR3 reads TGTACCAGCAGCGCGGGACTAGCGGAAGGGTACAATGAGCAGTTCTTC. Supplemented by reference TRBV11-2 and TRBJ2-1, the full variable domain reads EAGVAQSPRYKIIEKRQSVAFWCNPISGHATLYWYQQILGQGPKLLIQFQNNGVVDDSQLPKDRFSAERLKGVDSTLKIQPAKLEDSAVYLCTSSAGLAEGYNEQFFGPGTRLTVL.

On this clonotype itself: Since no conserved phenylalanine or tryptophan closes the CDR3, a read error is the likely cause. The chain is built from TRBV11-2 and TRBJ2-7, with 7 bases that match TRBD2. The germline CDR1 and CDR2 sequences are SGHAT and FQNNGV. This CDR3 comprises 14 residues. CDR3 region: CASSLLVGGYEQYS. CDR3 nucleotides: TGTGCCAGTAGCTTACTGGTGGGAGGGTACGAGCAGTACTCC.

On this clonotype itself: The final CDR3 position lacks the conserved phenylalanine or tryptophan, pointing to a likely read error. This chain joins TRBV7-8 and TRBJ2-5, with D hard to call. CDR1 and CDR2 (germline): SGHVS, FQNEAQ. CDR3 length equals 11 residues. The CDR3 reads CASSLAETQYY. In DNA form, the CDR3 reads TGTGCCAGCAGTTTAGCTGAGACCCAGTACTAC.

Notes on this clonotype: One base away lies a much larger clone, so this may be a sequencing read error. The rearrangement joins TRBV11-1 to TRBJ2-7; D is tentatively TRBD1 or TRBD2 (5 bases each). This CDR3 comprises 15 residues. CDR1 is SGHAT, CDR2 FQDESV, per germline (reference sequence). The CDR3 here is CASSLYGTASYERYF. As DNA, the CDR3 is TGTGCCAGCAGCTTATACGGGACCGCCTCCTACGAGCGGTACTTC. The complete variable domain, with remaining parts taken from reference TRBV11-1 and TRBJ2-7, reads EAEVAQSPRYKITEKSQAVAFWCDPISGHATLYWYRQILGQGPELLVQFQDESVVDDSQLPKDRFSAERLKGVDSTLKIQPAELGDSAMYLCASSLYGTASYERYFGPGTRLTVT.

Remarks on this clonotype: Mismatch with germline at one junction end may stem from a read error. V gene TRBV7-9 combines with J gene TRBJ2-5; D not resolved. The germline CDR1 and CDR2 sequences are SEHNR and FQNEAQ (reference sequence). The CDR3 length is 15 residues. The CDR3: CASSLVSAIQDTQYF. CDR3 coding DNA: TGTGCCAGCAGCTTAGTGTCCGCAATCCAAGATACCCAGTACTTC.

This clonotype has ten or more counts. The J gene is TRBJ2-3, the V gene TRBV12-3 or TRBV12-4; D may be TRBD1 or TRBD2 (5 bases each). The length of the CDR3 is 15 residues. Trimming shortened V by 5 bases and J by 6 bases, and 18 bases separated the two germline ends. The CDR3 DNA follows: TGTGCCAGCAGTCCCCGGGACGGAAATCTGGATACGCAGTATTTT. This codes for CASSPRDGNLDTQYF.

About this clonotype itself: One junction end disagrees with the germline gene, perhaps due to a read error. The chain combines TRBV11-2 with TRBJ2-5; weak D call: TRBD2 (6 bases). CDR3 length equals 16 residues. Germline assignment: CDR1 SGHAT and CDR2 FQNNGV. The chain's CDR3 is CVSSHPGNTGSETQYF. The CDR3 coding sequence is TGTGTCAGCAGCCACCCAGGGAATACCGGGAGTGAGACCCAGTACTTC.

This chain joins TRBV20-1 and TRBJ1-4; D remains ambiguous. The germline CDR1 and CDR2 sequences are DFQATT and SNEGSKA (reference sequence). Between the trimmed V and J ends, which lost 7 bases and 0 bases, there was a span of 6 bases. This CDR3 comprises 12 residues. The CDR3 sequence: CSVPTTNEKLFF. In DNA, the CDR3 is TGCAGTGTTCCTACAACTAATGAAAAACTGTTTTTT.